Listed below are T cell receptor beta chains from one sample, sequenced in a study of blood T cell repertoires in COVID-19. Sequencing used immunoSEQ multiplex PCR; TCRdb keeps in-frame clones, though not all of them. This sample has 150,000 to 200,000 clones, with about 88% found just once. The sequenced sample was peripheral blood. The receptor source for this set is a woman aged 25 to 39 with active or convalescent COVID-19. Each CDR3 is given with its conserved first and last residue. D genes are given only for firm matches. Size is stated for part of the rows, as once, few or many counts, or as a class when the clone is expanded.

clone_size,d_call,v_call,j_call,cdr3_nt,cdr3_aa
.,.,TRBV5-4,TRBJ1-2,TGTGCCAGCAGCGGCGACAGAAACTATGGCTACACCTTC,CASSGDRNYGYTF
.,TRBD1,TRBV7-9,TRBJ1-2,TGTGCCAGCAGCCGAGGGGCGACAGGGCACTATGGCTACACCTTC,CASSRGATGHYGYTF
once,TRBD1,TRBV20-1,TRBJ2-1,TGCAGTGCTAGTCGACAGGGCAATGAGCAGTTCTTC,CSASRQGNEQFF
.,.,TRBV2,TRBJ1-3,TGTGCCAGCAGTCTCCAGGGGTTTGGAAACACCATATATTTT,CASSLQGFGNTIYF
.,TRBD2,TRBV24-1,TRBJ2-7,TGTGCCACCAGTGATTCCCGAACCGGGACTAGCAGGTACGAGCAGTACTTC,CATSDSRTGTSRYEQYF
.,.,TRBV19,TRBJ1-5,TGTGCCAGTATTCCAGGGTATTATAGCAATCAGCCCCAGCATTTT,CASIPGYYSNQPQHF
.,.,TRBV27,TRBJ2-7,TGTGCCAGCAGCCCTGAACAGGGAAGGGAGCAGTACTTC,CASSPEQGREQYF
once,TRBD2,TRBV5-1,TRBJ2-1,TGCGCCAGCAGCTCCTCCCGGGCTAGCGGGAGTCCCTACAATGAGCAGTTCTTC,CASSSSRASGSPYNEQFF
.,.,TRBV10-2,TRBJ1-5,TGCGCCAGCAGTGAGGCAGGGGGCAATCAGCCCCAGCATTTT,CASSEAGGNQPQHF
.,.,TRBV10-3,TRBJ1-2,TGTGCCATCAGTGAGTCCACTTCGATCGGCTACACCTTC,CAISESTSIGYTF
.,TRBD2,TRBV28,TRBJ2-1,TGTGCCAGCAGTTTGGGACTACCCCTGGGCAATGAGCAGTTCTTC,CASSLGLPLGNEQFF
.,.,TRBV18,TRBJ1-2,TGTGCCAGCTCAGCTGGACAAGCTAACTATGGCTACACCTTC,CASSAGQANYGYTF
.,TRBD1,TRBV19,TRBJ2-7,TGTGCCAGTAGTCCCCCGGACAGGAACCTCTACGAGCAGTACTTC,CASSPPDRNLYEQYF
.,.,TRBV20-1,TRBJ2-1,TGCAGTGCAATCGACAATGAGCAGTTCTTC,CSAIDNEQFF
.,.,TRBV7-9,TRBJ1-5,TGTGCCAGCAGCTCCCAAAATCAGCCCCAGCATTTT,CASSSQNQPQHF
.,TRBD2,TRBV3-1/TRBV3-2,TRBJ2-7,TGTGCCAGCAGCCAGGGGACTAGCGCGTACGAGCAGTACTTC,CASSQGTSAYEQYF
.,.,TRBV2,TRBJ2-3,TGTGCCAGCAAATGGGGCAGTAGCCTAACAGATACGCAGTATTTT,CASKWGSSLTDTQYF
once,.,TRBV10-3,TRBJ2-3,TGTGCCATCAGTGCTGGACAGAGCACAGATACGCAGTATTTT,CAISAGQSTDTQYF
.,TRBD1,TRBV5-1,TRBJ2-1,TGCGCCAGCAGCTTGCGAATTGACAGGGACAATGAGCAGTTCTTC,CASSLRIDRDNEQFF
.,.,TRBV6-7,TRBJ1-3,TGTGCCAGCAGTTACGAGAGGGCAAGCTCTGGAAACACCATATATTTT,CASSYERASSGNTIYF
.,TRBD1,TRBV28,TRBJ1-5,TGTGCCAGCAGTCCACAACAGGGGTTAAGCAATCAGCCCCAGCATTTT,CASSPQQGLSNQPQHF
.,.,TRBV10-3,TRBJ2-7,TGTGCCATCAGTGAAAAAATGAGGGGGTGGGACTACGAGCAGTACTTC,CAISEKMRGWDYEQYF
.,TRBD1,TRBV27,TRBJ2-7,TGTGCCAGCAGCCATGGACAGGCCTACGAGCAGTACTTC,CASSHGQAYEQYF
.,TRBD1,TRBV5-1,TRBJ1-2,TGCGCCAGCAGCTTAGGGACAGGGACCTATGGCTACACCTTC,CASSLGTGTYGYTF
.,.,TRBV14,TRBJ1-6,TGTGCCAGCAGCCGGTCTTGGACAGCTAATTCACCCCTCCACTTT,CASSRSWTANSPLHF
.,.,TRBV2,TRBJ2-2,TGTGCCAGCAGTGAAATGGGCTCCGCGAACACCGGGGAGCTGTTTTTT,CASSEMGSANTGELFF
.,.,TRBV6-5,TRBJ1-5,TGTGCCAGCAGCCCCGCGCGGGGGCCGTGGCCCCAGCATTTT,CASSPARGPWPQHF
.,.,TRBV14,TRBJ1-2,TGTGCCAGCAGCCAAATTTTAATGGGCGGCTACACCTTC,CASSQILMGGYTF
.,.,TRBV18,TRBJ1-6,TGTGCCAGCTCACCAGGGCGGGGGGAATCACCCCTCCACTTT,CASSPGRGESPLHF
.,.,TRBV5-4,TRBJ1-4,TGTGCCAGCAGCTTGCTGGGGCAGGGTAATGAAAAACTGTTTTTT,CASSLLGQGNEKLFF
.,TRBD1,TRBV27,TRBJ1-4,TGTGCCAGCAGCTTAACGGGACAGCTTAATGAAAAACTGTTTTTT,CASSLTGQLNEKLFF
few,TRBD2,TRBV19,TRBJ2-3,TGTGCCAGTAGTATGGAGATTAGCGGGAGTTCTACGCAGTATTTT,CASSMEISGSSTQYF
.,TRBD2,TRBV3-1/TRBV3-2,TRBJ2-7,TGTGCCAGCAGTGGGACTAGCGGGGCCTACGAGCAGTACTTC,CASSGTSGAYEQYF
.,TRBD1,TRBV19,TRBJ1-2,TGTGCCAGCCGGGACAGTCGATGGGGCTACACCTTC,CASRDSRWGYTF
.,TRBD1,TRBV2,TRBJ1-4,TGTGCCAGCAGTCCCACCCCGGGACAGGGGGAAAAACTGTTTTTT,CASSPTPGQGEKLFF
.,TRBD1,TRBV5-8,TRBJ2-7,TGTGCCAGCAGCTTTATCCAGGGGGCTTGGTACGAGCAGTACTTC,CASSFIQGAWYEQYF
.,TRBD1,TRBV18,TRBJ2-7,TGTGCCAGCTCACCATCGACAGGGGCCTACGAGCAGTACTTC,CASSPSTGAYEQYF
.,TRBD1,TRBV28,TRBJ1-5,TGTGCCAGCAGTTTATGGGGACAGGAAGGCCAGCCCCAGCATTTT,CASSLWGQEGQPQHF
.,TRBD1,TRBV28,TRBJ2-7,TGTGCCAGCAGTTCTCAGGGGGTCGAGCAGTACTTC,CASSSQGVEQYF
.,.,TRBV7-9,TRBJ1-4,TGTGCCAGCAGCTTAGCTCCTGCAACTAATGAAAAACTGTTTTTT,CASSLAPATNEKLFF
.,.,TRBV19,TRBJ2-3,TGTGCCAGTAGTCCGACGACATTGGGTACGCAGTATTTT,CASSPTTLGTQYF
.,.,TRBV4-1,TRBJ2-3,TGCGCCAGCAGCCAGACTACGACAGGATCTACAGATACGCAGTATTTT,CASSQTTTGSTDTQYF
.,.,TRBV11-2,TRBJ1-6,TGTGCCAGCAGCTTACCCCCAGAGGAGTTTAATTCACCCCTCCACTTT,CASSLPPEEFNSPLHF
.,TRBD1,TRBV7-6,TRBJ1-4,TGTGCCAGCAGCTTGGGGACAGTAGATGAAAAACTGTTTTTT,CASSLGTVDEKLFF
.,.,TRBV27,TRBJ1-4,TGTGCCAGCAGTTTCCAGGGGATTTTAGATGAAAAACTGTTTTTT,CASSFQGILDEKLFF
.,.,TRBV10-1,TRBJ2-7,TGCGCCCTTCAGACAGGTTTATACGAGCAGTACTTC,CALQTGLYEQYF
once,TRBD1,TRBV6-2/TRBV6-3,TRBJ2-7,TGTGCCAGCAGTTACTCGGTTCAGGGGGACGAGCAGTACTTC,CASSYSVQGDEQYF
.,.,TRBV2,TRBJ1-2,TGTGCCAGCAGGGTGGTGGGGGGAATCTATGGCTACACCTTC,CASRVVGGIYGYTF
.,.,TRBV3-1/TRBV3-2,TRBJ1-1,TGTGCCAGCAGCCCTAAAAGCGGGGTGGGGGAAGCTTTCTTT,CASSPKSGVGEAFF
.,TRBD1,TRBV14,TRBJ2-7,TGTGCCAGCAGCCGCGGACAGGGGCTAAAGTACTTC,CASSRGQGLKYF
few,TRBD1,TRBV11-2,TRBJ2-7,TGTGCCAGCAGCTTAGAGGGACAGGTCTACTACGAGCAGTACTTC,CASSLEGQVYYEQYF
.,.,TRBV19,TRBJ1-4,TGTGCCAGTAGTATGGAGGGTGTGTGGGAAAAACTGTTTTTT,CASSMEGVWEKLFF
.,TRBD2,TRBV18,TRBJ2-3,TGTGCCAGCTCACCAGAGACTAGCGGGACCACAGATACGCAGTATTTT,CASSPETSGTTDTQYF
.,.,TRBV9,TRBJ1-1,TGTGCCAGCAGCGTAGCGGAGGCCACTGAAGCTTTCTTT,CASSVAEATEAFF
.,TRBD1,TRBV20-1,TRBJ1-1,TGCAGTGCAAGTTTACAGGGGGTATGGGAAGCTTTCTTT,CSASLQGVWEAFF
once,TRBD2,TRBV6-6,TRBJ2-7,TGTGCCAGCAGCCGGGGGGGCGAATACGAGCAGTACTTC,CASSRGGEYEQYF
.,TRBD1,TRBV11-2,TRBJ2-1,TGTGCCAGCAGCCCACGACAGGGCCGCAATGAGCAGTTCTTC,CASSPRQGRNEQFF
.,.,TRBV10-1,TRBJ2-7,TGCGCCAGCAGTGAATCAAGCGCAGACTACGAGCAGTACTTC,CASSESSADYEQYF
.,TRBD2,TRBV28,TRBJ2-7,TGTGCCAGCAGTCGCCCGGGGGTAGCGGGAGGGCATGAGCAGTACTTC,CASSRPGVAGGHEQYF
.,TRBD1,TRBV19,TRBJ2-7,TGTGCCAGTAGGGGGGCAGGGGGTCAGCACGAGCAGTACTTC,CASRGAGGQHEQYF